The clone carrying this TCR beta chain was found once. Sequenced by immunoSEQ multiplex PCR; TCRdb stores in-frame clones only, minus some. The sample has about 260,000 clones; roughly 89% are singletons. Treatment in this sample: 15 to 20 received Ad26.COV2.S at low or high dose, single or two shots; about 5 received placebo; per-sample allocation not given. Each sample was drawn 63 days after the first injection (of vaccine or placebo). The study used a vaccine consisting of an Ad26 vector that expressed Wuhan-strain SARS-CoV-2 spike. The data were obtained in a study of Ad26.COV2.S vaccination and SARS-CoV-2 variants. V gave up 0 bases and J gave up 6 bases, with 14 bases separating them. Germline V gene data show CDR1 as LNHNV and CDR2 as YYDKDF (reference sequence). This CDR3 has 15 residues.

This chain uses TRBV15 with TRBJ1-2; D perhaps matches TRBD1 (5 bases). The sequences come from peripheral blood, collected in a trial of Ad26.COV2.S vaccine versus placebo. The clonotype was recovered from a person between 18 and 59 years old who received the Ad26.COV2.S COVID-19 vaccine or a placebo. CDR3 DNA sequence: TGTGCCACCAGCAGAGACTCGACAGAAGTGGATGGCTACACCTTC. Residues: CATSRDSTEVDGYTF.